The 23 T cell receptor beta chains below come from one sample, sequenced in a study of cytomegalovirus exposure and HLA in healthy donors (dated by TCRdb to about 2017). Libraries came from the immunoSEQ multiplex PCR assay. Not all clones reach the TCRdb copy of this immuneACCESS table, which keeps in-frame sequences only. Checked studies attribute under half of the gap to unresolved V genes and leave the rest unexplained. Present in this sample are hundreds of thousands of clones, around four fifths of which were seen just once. The top ten clonotypes cover roughly 5.4% of the sample. The sample taken for sequencing was PBMCs. Receptor source: a woman younger than 30 in good health and CMV-seronegative.

For the CDR3, the DNA is TGTGCCAGCAGCTTAACGATGGGTCCCCGCTCTGGAAACACCATATATTTT. It is translated as CASSLTMGPRSGNTIYF. The chain is built from TRBV7-3 and TRBJ1-3; D is uncertain. Germline-derived CDR1 and CDR2 are SGHTA and FQGTGA. The CDR3 length is 17 residues. V gave up 0 bases and J gave up 0 bases, with 12 bases separating them.

V and J are TRBV11-2 and TRBJ2-1; D remains unclear. CDR1 SGHAT and CDR2 FQNNGV come from the germline V gene. With 1 base removed from V and 2 bases from J, the gap between germline ends came to 12 bases. The CDR3 contains 16 residues. The CDR3 nucleotides are TGTGCCAGCAGCTTAGTTCCAGGCAGCACCTACAATGAGCAGTTCTTC. It is translated as CASSLVPGSTYNEQFF.

This chain joins TRBV28 and TRBJ1-4; no firm D call. This CDR3 region has 12 residues. The V gene's germline CDR1 is MDHEN and CDR2 SYDVKM. V was trimmed by 2 bases and J by 10 bases, leaving 8 bases between them. Here the CDR3 DNA reads TGTGCCAGCAGTTTACGTTCCGTAAAACTGTTTTTT. Protein sequence: CASSLRSVKLFF.

The chain joins TRBV2 to TRBJ2-2; 9 bases map to TRBD1. This CDR3 region has 14 residues. CDR1 SNHLY and CDR2 FYNNEI come from the germline V gene. The V gene end was trimmed by 6 bases and the J gene end by 6 bases; junction bases not matched to a gene: 5. CDR3 DNA: TGTGCCAGCAGCGCGACAGGGGGGGCCGGGGAGCTGTTTTTT. It yields the protein CASSATGGAGELFF.

The chain joins TRBV5-6 to TRBJ2-7, with a weak D call TRBD2 (6 bases). The CDR3 has 12 residues. The V gene lost 7 bases and the J gene lost 4 bases, with 12 bases spanning the gap. CDR1 and CDR2 from the germline V gene are SGHDT and YYEEEE. The CDR3 coding sequence is TGTGCCAGCTCCGTGGGGGGATACGAGCAGTACTTC. This encodes CASSVGGYEQYF. Filled out from reference TRBV5-6 and TRBJ2-7, the complete variable domain reads DAGVTQSPTHLIKTRGQQVTLRCSPKSGHDTVSWYQQALGQGPQFIFQYYEEEERQRGNFPDRFSGHQFPNYSSELNVNALLLGDSALYLCASSVGGYEQYFGPGTRLTVT.

The rearrangement joins TRBV7-8 to TRBJ1-1; 8 positions match TRBD1. Germline V gene sequence: CDR1 SGHVS, CDR2 FQNEAQ. CDR3 length equals 14 residues. Losses at the gene ends were 1 base for V and 4 bases for J; bases not matched to a gene: 2. In DNA form, the CDR3 reads TGTGCCAGCAGCTTAGGTGGACAGGGCACTGAAGCTTTCTTT. It specifies CASSLGGQGTEAFF.

The rearrangement joins TRBV29-1 to TRBJ1-4; 11 bases map to TRBD1. The CDR3 totals 14 residues. CDR1 is SQVTM, CDR2 ANQGSEA, per germline. The ends lost 7 bases at V and 5 bases at J; junction bases unmatched: 6. For the CDR3, the DNA is TGCAGCGGGACCGGGACAGGGGGGAATGAAAAACTGTTTTTT. Translated, it gives CSGTGTGGNEKLFF.

This chain links TRBV30 with TRBJ2-1; 9 bases match TRBD2. The CDR3 spans 16 residues. V lost 2 bases, J lost 5 bases, and 10 bases stayed unmatched. The V gene's germline CDR1 is GTSNPN and CDR2 SVGIG (reference sequence). CDR3 DNA: TGTGCCTGGAGTAACCTCCAGGCGGGGGGGCACAATGAGCAGTTCTTC. Amino acids: CAWSNLQAGGHNEQFF. The whole variable domain, filled in from reference TRBV30 and TRBJ2-1, reads SQTIHQWPATLVQPVGSPLSLECTVEGTSNPNLYWYRQAAGRGLQLLFYSVGIGQISSEVPQNLSASRPQDRQFILSSKKLLLSDSGFYLCAWSNLQAGGHNEQFFGPGTRLTVL.

A few counts support this clone. The V and J genes are TRBV11-1 and TRBJ2-7, with D perhaps matching TRBD1 or TRBD2 (5 bases each). The CDR3 sequence is 15 residues long. Germline lookup yields CDR1 SGHAT and CDR2 FQDESV (reference sequence). V lost 1 base and J lost 7, with 17 bases in between. As DNA, the CDR3 is TGTGCCAGCAGCTTAGAGAGGGACGTCTTGGGTGAGCAGTACTTC. It yields the protein CASSLERDVLGEQYF.

V gene TRBV6-5 combines with J gene TRBJ2-7; D may correspond to TRBD1 or TRBD2 (7 bases each). V lost 5 bases and J 3 bases, leaving 14 bases between the germline ends. CDR3 length: 14 residues. CDR1 and CDR2 from the germline V gene are MNHEY and SVGAGI. CDR3: CASSQSGTDYEQYF. As DNA, the CDR3 is TGTGCCAGCAGTCAAAGCGGGACAGACTACGAGCAGTACTTC.

V and J are TRBV2 and TRBJ1-3; D gene ambiguous. Per the germline V gene, CDR1 is SNHLY and CDR2 is FYNNEI. V lost 8 bases and J 1 base, leaving 9 bases between the germline ends. The CDR3 length is 13 residues. CDR3 DNA sequence: TGTGCCAGCGTGTTCGTATCTGGAAACACCATATATTTT. It translates to CASVFVSGNTIYF.

This chain links TRBV28 with TRBJ1-1; 7 nucleotides align to TRBD1. Germline CDR1 MDHEN, CDR2 SYDVKM. CDR3 length: 11 amino acids. With 7 bases clipped from V and 6 bases from J, the junction kept 2 bases outside the gene matches. CDR3 DNA: TGTGCCAGCACAGGGACAGCTGAAGCTTTCTTT. Translating it yields CASTGTAEAFF.

This clone was seen once. V is TRBV9 and J is TRBJ2-5; D unclear. The CDR3 contains 12 residues. Germline V gives CDR1 SGDLS, CDR2 YYNGEE. Trimming left V 5 bases short and J 9 bases short, with 14 bases between. The CDR3 coding sequence is TGTGCCAGCAGTTCAAGTGGAAGGGCCCAGTACTTC. Residues: CASSSSGRAQYF.

The V gene is TRBV11-2, the J gene TRBJ1-2; 9 bases line up with TRBD1. Germline trimming cut 6 bases from V and 6 bases from J; bases unmatched to any gene: 5. Per germline, CDR1 SGHAT and CDR2 FQNNGV. CDR3 length: 13 residues. CDR3 nucleotides: TGTGCCAGCAGAACCACAGGGGGCGATGGCTACACCTTC. Protein sequence: CASRTTGGDGYTF.

The rearrangement joins TRBV9 to TRBJ2-1; D remains unclear. CDR3 length: 14 amino acids. V was clipped by 3 bases and J by 4 bases, with 11 bases between them. The germline V gene has CDR1 SGDLS and CDR2 YYNGEE. CDR3 in amino acids: CASSAPRRYNEQFF. The DNA of the CDR3 is TGTGCCAGCAGCGCCCCACGGAGATACAATGAGCAGTTCTTC.

The genes are TRBV7-8 and TRBJ2-7; no clear D. The CDR3 has 15 amino acids. V lost 5 bases and J 3 bases, leaving 17 bases between the germline ends. Germline V gives CDR1 SGHVS, CDR2 FQNEAQ. The CDR3 here is CASSALHGVGYEQYF. DNA of the CDR3: TGTGCCAGCAGCGCTCTACATGGAGTGGGCTACGAGCAGTACTTC.

This clone came up a few times. The V call is TRBV6-1, the J call TRBJ1-5, with TRBD1 identical over 7 bases. CDR3 length: 14 amino acids. With V trimmed by 5 bases and J by 4 bases, 5 bases remained unmatched. Germline CDR1 is MNHNS and CDR2 is SASEGT. CDR3 residues: CASSSMTGNQPQHF. Written as DNA, the CDR3 is TGTGCCAGCAGTTCGATGACAGGGAATCAGCCCCAGCATTTT.

This chain uses TRBV27 with TRBJ2-1; TRBD2 matches at 9 bases. V trimming: 6 bases; J trimming: 0 bases; junction bases outside the gene matches: 6. Germline-derived CDR1 and CDR2 are MNHEY and SMNVEV (reference sequence). There are 16 residues in the CDR3. The CDR3 loop reads CASRGRGRASYNEQFF. The CDR3 DNA reads TGTGCCAGCAGGGGTCGCGGGAGGGCCTCCTACAATGAGCAGTTCTTC.

The genes are TRBV6-5 and TRBJ1-2; a weak D match, TRBD1 (5 bases). The CDR3 has 14 amino acids. Germline V gives CDR1 MNHEY, CDR2 SVGAGI. V lost 7 bases and J 3 bases, leaving 15 bases between the germline ends. CDR3 sequence: CASKPDSGHYGYTF. The CDR3 DNA sequence: TGTGCCAGCAAGCCGGATTCAGGGCACTATGGCTACACCTTC.

The CDR3, as DNA: TGCGCCAGCAGCCAACGGGGGGAGCCTGAAGCTTTCTTT. Translated: CASSQRGEPEAFF. V is TRBV5-1 and J is TRBJ1-1; a possible D gene is TRBD1 (5 bases). Per the germline V gene, CDR1 is SGHRS and CDR2 is YFSETQ. CDR3 length: 13 amino acids. Trimming removed 4 bases from V and 6 bases from J, with 13 bases in between.

The rearrangement links TRBV5-1 to TRBJ2-6; 7 nucleotides match TRBD1. Losses at the gene ends were 7 bases for V and 0 bases for J; bases not matched to a gene: 16. Germline CDR1 is SGHRS and CDR2 is YFSETQ. This CDR3 has 19 amino acids. The CDR3 nucleotides are TGCGCCAGCGCGCCGGGCCCGGGACAGCGATTCTCTGGGGCCAACGTCCTGACTTTC. Its protein product is CASAPGPGQRFSGANVLTF.

This chain joins TRBV28 and TRBJ1-5; D gene unclear. Trimming removed 2 bases from V and 6 bases from J, with 8 bases in between. Germline V lookup: CDR1 MDHEN, CDR2 SYDVKM. The length of the CDR3 is 13 residues. Here the CDR3 reads CASSLDVGQPQHF. CDR3 in DNA: TGTGCCAGCAGTTTAGATGTCGGTCAGCCCCAGCATTTT.

J is TRBJ1-2 and V is TRBV7-9, with D hard to call. V lost 1 base and J lost 1, with 7 bases in between. CDR3 length: 14 residues. Germline loops: CDR1 SEHNR, CDR2 FQNEAQ (reference sequence). CDR3 bases: TGTGCCAGCAGCTTAGTGGCGGTTAACTATGGCTACACCTTC. Protein: CASSLVAVNYGYTF.